Listed here are 8 T cell receptor beta chains from one sample, sequenced in a study of cytomegalovirus exposure and HLA in healthy donors. Amplification used 60 Vbeta primers and 13 Jbeta primers. Assay: immunoSEQ multiplex PCR; the TCRdb copy retains only in-frame clones and omits some. The sample has about 170,000 clones; around 79% are singletons. The material sequenced was PBMCs. These receptors all come from a woman between 45 and 65 years old in good health and CMV-seropositive.

This chain connects TRBV10-3 to TRBJ1-2; D is ambiguous. V was clipped by 7 bases and J by 8 bases, with 17 bases between them. The germline CDR1 and CDR2 sequences are ENHRY and SYGVKD. The length of the CDR3 is 13 residues. In DNA form, the CDR3 reads TGTGCCATCACTGTAGACCCGGAGGGAGGCTACACCTTC. Its protein product is CAITVDPEGGYTF.

The chain recombines TRBV4-3 with TRBJ1-3, with a tentative D call TRBD1 (6 bases). This CDR3 spans 17 amino acids. Germline CDR1 is LGHNA and CDR2 is YSLEER. Trimming cost V 0 bases and J 3 bases, with 15 bases left between them. The CDR3 reads CASSQEWSWDNGNTIYF. The CDR3 region has the DNA TGCGCCAGCAGCCAAGAATGGTCGTGGGACAATGGAAACACCATATATTTT.

The chain recombines TRBV5-1 with TRBJ2-1, with 7 bases matching TRBD1. There are 15 residues in the CDR3. The germline gives CDR1 SGHRS, CDR2 YFSETQ. Trimming removed 4 bases from V and 4 bases from J; junction bases left unmatched: 8. The CDR3 DNA follows: TGCGCCAGCAGCCGCCGGGACAGTACTTACAATGAGCAGTTCTTC. It codes for CASSRRDSTYNEQFF.

This clone was picked up one time. This chain uses TRBV4-3 with TRBJ2-7; 16 bases agree with TRBD2. Unmatched junction bases numbered 3, after V lost 3 bases and J lost 7 bases. This CDR3 has 15 amino acids. Germline V gives CDR1 LGHNA, CDR2 YSLEER. CDR3 loop: CASSQGLAGGFEQYF. The CDR3 coding sequence is TGCGCCAGCAGCCAGGGACTAGCGGGGGGGTTTGAGCAGTACTTC.

Only a few counts were recorded for this clone. The CDR3 spells CASSAARGDTEAFF. In DNA form, the CDR3 reads TGTGCCAGCAGTGCCGCCAGGGGGGACACTGAAGCTTTCTTT. This sequence joins TRBV6-1 and TRBJ1-1; 7 bases match TRBD1. The germline V gene encodes CDR1 MNHNS and CDR2 SASEGT. V lost 4 bases to trimming and J lost 3 bases; unmatched junction nucleotides: 5. The CDR3 is 14 residues long.

The chain has TRBV28 and TRBJ2-5; 8 bases line up with TRBD1. After removal of 6 bases from V and 5 bases from J, the junction contained 11 bases not matched to a gene. Per germline, CDR1 MDHEN and CDR2 SYDVKM. CDR3 size: 15 residues. Here the CDR3 DNA reads TGTGCCAGCAGGGAGGAATGGACAGGGATCGAGACCCAGTACTTC. This gives the protein CASREEWTGIETQYF.

The rearrangement uses TRBV4-1 and TRBJ1-5; D gene unclear. The CDR3 sequence is 16 residues long. V shed 0 bases and J shed 7 bases, with 16 bases lying between them. The germline V gene encodes CDR1 MGHRA and CDR2 YSYEKL. DNA of the CDR3: TGCGCCAGCAGCCAAGACGGAAGAGGGAGTCGACAGCCCCAGCATTTT. Protein: CASSQDGRGSRQPQHF.

This rearrangement joins TRBV5-6 to TRBJ2-1; D is ambiguous. CDR3 length equals 16 residues. V lost 0 bases and J 2 bases, leaving 12 bases between the germline ends. CDR1 and CDR2 (germline): SGHDT, YYEEEE. CDR3 sequence reads: CASSLGLPGTYNEQFF. The CDR3 DNA reads TGTGCCAGCAGCTTGGGCCTTCCGGGTACCTACAATGAGCAGTTCTTC. Full variable domain (rest looked up from reference TRBV5-6 and TRBJ2-1): DAGVTQSPTHLIKTRGQQVTLRCSPKSGHDTVSWYQQALGQGPQFIFQYYEEEERQRGNFPDRFSGHQFPNYSSELNVNALLLGDSALYLCASSLGLPGTYNEQFFGPGTRLTVL.